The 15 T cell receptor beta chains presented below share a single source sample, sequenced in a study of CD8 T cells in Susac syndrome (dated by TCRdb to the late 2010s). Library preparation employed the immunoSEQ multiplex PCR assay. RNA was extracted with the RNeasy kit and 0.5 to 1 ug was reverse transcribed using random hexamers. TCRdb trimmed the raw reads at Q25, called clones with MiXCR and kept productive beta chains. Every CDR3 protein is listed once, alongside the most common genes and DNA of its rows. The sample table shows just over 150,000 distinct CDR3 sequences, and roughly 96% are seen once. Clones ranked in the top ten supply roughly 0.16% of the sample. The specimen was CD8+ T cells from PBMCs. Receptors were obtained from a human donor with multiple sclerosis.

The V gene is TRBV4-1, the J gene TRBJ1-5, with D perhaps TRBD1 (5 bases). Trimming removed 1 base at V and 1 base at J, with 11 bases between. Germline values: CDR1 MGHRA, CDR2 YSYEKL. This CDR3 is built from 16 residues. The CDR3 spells CASSQVQGGSNQPQHF. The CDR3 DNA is TGCGCCAGCAGCCAAGTCCAGGGTGGCAGCAATCAGCCCCAGCATTTT.

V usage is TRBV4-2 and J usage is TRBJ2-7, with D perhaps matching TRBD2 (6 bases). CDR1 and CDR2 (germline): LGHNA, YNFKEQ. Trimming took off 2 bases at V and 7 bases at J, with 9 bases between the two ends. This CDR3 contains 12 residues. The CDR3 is CASSQLGGEQYV. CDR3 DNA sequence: TGTGCCAGCAGCCAACTGGGGGGAGAGCAGTACGTC.

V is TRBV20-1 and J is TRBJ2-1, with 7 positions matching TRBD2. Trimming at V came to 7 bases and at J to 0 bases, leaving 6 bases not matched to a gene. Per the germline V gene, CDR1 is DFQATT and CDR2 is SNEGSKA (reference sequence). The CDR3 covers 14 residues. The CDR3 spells CSVPGGLSYNEQFF. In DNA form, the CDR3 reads TGCAGTGTTCCGGGGGGACTCTCCTACAATGAGCAGTTCTTC.

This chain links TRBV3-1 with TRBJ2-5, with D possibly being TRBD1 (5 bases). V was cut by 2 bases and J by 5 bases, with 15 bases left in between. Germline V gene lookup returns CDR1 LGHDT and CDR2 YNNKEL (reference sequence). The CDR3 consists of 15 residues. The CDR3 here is CASSQPTGPGETQYF. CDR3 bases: TGTGCCAGCAGCCAACCTACAGGTCCCGGGGAGACCCAGTACTTC.

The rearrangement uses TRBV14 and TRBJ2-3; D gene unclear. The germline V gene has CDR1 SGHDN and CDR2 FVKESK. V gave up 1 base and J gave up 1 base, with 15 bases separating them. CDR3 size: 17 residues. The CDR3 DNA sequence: TGTGCCAGCAGCCAAGGGCTGGGCCTCGATCGCACAGATACGCAGTATTTT. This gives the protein CASSQGLGLDRTDTQYF.

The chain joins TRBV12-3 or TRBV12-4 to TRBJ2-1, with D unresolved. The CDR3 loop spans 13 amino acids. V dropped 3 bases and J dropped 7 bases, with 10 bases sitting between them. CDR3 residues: CASSFAGFNEQFF. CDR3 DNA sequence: TGTGCCAGCAGTTTTGCTGGATTTAATGAGCAGTTCTTC.

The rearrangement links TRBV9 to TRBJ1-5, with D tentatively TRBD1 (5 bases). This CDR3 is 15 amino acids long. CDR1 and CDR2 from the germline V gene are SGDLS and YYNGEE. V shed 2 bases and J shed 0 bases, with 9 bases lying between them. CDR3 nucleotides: TGTGCCAGCAGCGTCGCAGGGAATAGCAATCAGCCCCAGCATTTT. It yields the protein CASSVAGNSNQPQHF.

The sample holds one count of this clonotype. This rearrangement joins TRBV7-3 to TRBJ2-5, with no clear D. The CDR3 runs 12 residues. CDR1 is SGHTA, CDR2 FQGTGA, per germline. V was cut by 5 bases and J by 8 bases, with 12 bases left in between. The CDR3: CASSNDQGTQYF. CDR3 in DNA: TGTGCCAGCAGCAACGACCAAGGCACCCAGTACTTC. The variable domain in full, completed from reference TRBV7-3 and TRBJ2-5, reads GAGVSQTPSNKVTEKGKYVELRCDPISGHTALYWYRQSLGQGPEFLIYFQGTGAADDSGLPNDRFFAVRPEGSVSTLKIQRTERGDSAVYLCASSNDQGTQYFGPGTRLLVL.

The CDR3 here is CASSSRDSNNEQFF. The DNA for the CDR3 is TGTGCCAGCAGCTCCCGGGACAGTAACAATGAGCAGTTCTTC. The chain links TRBV11-1 to TRBJ2-1; TRBD1 agrees at 7 bases. With V trimmed by 4 bases and J by 5 bases, 5 bases remained unmatched. This CDR3 region has 14 residues. The germline CDR1 and CDR2 sequences are SGHAT and FQDESV (reference sequence).

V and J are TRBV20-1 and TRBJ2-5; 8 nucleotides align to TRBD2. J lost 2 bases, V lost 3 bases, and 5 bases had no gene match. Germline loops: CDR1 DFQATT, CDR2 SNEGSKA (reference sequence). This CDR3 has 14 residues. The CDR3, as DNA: TGCAGTGCTAGGGCAGCGGGGGTACAAGAGACCCAGTACTTC. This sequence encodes CSARAAGVQETQYF.

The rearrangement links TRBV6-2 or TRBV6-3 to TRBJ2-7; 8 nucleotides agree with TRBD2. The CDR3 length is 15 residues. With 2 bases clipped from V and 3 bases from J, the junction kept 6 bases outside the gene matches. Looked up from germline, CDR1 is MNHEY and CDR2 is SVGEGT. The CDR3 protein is CASSYLRGGIYEQYF. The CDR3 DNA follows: TGTGCCAGCAGTTACCTCCGGGGGGGGATCTACGAGCAGTACTTC.

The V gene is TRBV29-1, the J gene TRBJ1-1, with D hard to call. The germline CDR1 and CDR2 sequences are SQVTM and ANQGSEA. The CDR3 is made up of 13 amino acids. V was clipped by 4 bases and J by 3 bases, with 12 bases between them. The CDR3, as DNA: TGCAGCGTTGCTCCGAGCGAGTACACTGAAGCTTTCTTT. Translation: CSVAPSEYTEAFF.

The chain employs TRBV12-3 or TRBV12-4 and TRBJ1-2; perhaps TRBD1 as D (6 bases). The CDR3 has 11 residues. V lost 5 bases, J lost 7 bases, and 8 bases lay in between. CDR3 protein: CASSEGGGYTF. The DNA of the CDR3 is TGTGCCAGCAGTGAAGGGGGTGGCTACACCTTC.

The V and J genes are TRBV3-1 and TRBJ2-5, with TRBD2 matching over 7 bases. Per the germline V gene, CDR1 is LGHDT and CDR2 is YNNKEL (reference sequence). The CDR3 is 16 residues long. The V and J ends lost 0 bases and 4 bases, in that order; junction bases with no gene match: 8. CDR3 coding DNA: TGTGCCAGCAGCCAAGATCGACTAGCTGTGGTAGAGACCCAGTACTTC. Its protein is CASSQDRLAVVETQYF.

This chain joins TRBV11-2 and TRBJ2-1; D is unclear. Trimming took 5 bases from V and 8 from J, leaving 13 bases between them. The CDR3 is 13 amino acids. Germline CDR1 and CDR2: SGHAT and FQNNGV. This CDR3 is CASSHIGSHEQFF. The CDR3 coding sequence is TGTGCCAGCAGCCATATCGGCAGCCATGAGCAGTTCTTC.